Sequencing of this TCR beta chain was carried out in a study of PD-L1 blockade in urothelial cancer. Study-level background: Patients took up atezolizumab around 2014 at 1,200 mg intravenously every 3 weeks. Timepoints chosen for blood analysis were 3 weeks (second dose) and 6 weeks after treatment start. Study-level points and caveats: Pretreatment TCR clonality in blood, when below the median, was predictive of better survival.

A note on this clone: Its antigen is not known. A junction end diverges from the germline sequence, so it may reflect a read error.

Germline V lookup: CDR1 LGHNA, CDR2 YNFKEQ. The CDR3 spans 16 residues. Samples were collected from each patient before treatment and during treatment. Each patient gave between 1 and 8 of them in total. Libraries were prepared by immunoSEQ multiplex PCR; TCRdb keeps only in-frame clonotypes and omits some of them. The sample lists approximately 100,000 clones, approximately 85% occurring once. The sequencing here drew on PBMCs, taken around atezolizumab (anti-PD-L1) treatment. This sequence originates from a man aged 50-59 years with urothelial cancer. The gene calls are TRBV4-2 and TRBJ2-5; perhaps TRBD1 as D (9 bases). The CDR3 sequence is CVSSQVNSGTGETQYF. The CDR3 region has the DNA TGTGTCAGCAGCCAAGTTAATAGCGGGACAGGGGAGACCCAGTACTTC.